This T cell receptor beta chain was captured in a study of T cell responses to AZD1222 COVID-19 vaccine. This clone appeared many times. Its antigen is still unknown. Other DNA sequences of this sample code for an identical CDR3. Overall study findings and caveats: The study identified only five to seven AZD1222 recipients as seropositive at baseline.

Data came from immunoSEQ multiplex PCR; TCRdb stores just in-frame clones and leaves some out. Among over 95,000 clones listed, roughly 90% were seen once. Specimen: peripheral blood, collected on day 0 of AZD1222 vaccination. The clonotype comes from an adult in good health.

CDR3 DNA sequence: TGTGCCAGCAGCTTTGGGGGGGACACTGAAGCTTTCTTT. Translated, it gives CASSFGGDTEAFF. The chain uses TRBV7-3 and TRBJ1-1, with D perhaps TRBD1 (5 bases). Germline V gene sequence: CDR1 SGHTA, CDR2 FQGTGA. The CDR3 sequence is 13 residues long. Trimming took off 3 bases at V and 3 bases at J, with 8 bases between the two ends. The entire variable domain, with the rest obtained from reference TRBV7-3 and TRBJ1-1, is as follows: GAGVSQTPSNKVTEKGKYVELRCDPISGHTALYWYRQSLGQGPEFLIYFQGTGAADDSGLPNDRFFAVRPEGSVSTLKIQRTERGDSAVYLCASSFGGDTEAFFGQGTRLTVV.